The T cell receptor beta chain under discussion was sequenced for a study of blood T cells in healthy people across ages. With a J-beta primer mix and a sample-barcoded 5' primer, a second PCR ran roughly 7 to 11 cycles. TCRdb re-called the 5' RACE reads with MiXCR, one entry per CDR3 protein. The sample lists more than 700,000 distinct CDR3 sequences; about 46% were seen once. Peripheral blood, roughly 9.3 milliliters per donor, was collected. Samples each had at least 5.5 micrograms of total RNA extracted. A word on this clonotype: The antigen remains unidentified.

General study results and limits: Greater diversity and more naive CD4+ cells were seen in long-lived donors than in aged donors.

The clonotype originates from a man at least 80 years old in good health. The sequenced material came from blood.

CDR3 region: CASSEFLRTATNQPQHF. In DNA form, the CDR3 reads TGTGCCAGCAGTGAATTTTTGAGGACAGCCACTAATCAGCCCCAGCATTTT. V and J are TRBV25-1 and TRBJ1-5, with D perhaps TRBD1 (6 bases). V shed 1 base and J shed 4 bases, with 17 bases lying between them. This CDR3 has 17 amino acids. Germline V gene lookup returns CDR1 MGHDK and CDR2 SYGVNS.